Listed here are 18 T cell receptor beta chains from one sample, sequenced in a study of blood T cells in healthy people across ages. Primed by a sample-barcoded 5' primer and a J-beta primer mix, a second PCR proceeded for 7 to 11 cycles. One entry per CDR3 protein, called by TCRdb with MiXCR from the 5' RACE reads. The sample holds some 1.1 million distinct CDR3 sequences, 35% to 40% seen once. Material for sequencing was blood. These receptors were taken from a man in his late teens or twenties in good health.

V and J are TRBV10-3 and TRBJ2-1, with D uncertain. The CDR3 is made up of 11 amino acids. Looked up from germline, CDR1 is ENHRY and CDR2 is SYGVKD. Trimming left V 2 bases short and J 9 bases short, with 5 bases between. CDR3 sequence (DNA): TGTGCCATCAGTGAGCATAGTGAGCAGTTCTTC. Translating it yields CAISEHSEQFF.

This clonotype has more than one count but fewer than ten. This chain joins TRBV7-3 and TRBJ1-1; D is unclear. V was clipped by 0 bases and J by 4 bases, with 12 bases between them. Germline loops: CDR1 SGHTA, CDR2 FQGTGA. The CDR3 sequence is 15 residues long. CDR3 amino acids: CASSLTFSRVTEAFF. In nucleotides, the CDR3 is TGTGCCAGCAGCTTAACGTTCTCGAGAGTCACTGAAGCTTTCTTT.

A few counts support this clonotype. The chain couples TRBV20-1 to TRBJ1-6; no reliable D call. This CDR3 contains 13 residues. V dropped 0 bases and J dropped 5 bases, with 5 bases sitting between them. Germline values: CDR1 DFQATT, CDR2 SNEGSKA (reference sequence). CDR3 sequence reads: CSARDVNNSPLHF. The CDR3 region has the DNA TGCAGTGCTAGAGACGTAAATAATTCACCCCTCCACTTT.

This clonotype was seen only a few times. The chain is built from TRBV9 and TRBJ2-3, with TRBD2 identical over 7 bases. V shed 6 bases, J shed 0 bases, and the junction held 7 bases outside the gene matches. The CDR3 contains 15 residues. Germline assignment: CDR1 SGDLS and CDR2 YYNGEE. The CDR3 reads CASTLAGESTDTQYF. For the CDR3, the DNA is TGTGCCAGCACTCTGGCGGGGGAGAGCACAGATACGCAGTATTTT.

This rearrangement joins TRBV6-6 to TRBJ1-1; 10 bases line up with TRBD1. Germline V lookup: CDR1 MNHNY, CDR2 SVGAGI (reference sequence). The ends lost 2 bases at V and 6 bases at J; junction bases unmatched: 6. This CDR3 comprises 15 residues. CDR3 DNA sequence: TGTGCCAGCAGTTACCCCGGGACAGGGGCGTCTGAAGCTTTCTTT. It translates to CASSYPGTGASEAFF.

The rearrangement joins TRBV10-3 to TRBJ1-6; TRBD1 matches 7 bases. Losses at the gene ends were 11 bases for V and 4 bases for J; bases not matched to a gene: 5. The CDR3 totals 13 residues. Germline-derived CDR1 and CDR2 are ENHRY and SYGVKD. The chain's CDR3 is CAVGQAYNSPLHF. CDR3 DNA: TGTGCCGTCGGACAGGCATATAATTCACCCCTCCACTTT.

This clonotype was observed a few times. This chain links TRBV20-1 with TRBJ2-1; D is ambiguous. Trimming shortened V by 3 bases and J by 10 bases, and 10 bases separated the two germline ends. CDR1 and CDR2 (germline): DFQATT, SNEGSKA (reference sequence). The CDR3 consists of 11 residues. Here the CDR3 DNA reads TGCAGTGCTAGTAAAGCGCGGGAGCAGTTCTTC. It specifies CSASKAREQFF.

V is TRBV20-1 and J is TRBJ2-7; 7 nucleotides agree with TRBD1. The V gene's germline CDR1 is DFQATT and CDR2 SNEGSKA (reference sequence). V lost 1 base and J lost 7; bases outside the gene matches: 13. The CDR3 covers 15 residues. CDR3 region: CSARVDGDSYNEQYF. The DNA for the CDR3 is TGCAGTGCTAGAGTTGACGGGGACAGCTACAATGAGCAGTACTTC.

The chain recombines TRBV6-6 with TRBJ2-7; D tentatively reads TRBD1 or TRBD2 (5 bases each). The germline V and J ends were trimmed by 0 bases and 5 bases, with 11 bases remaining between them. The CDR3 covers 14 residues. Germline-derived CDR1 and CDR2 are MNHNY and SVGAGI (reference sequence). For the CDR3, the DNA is TGTGCCAGCAGTTACTCGCTGGGGGTTAACGAGCAGTACTTC. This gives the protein CASSYSLGVNEQYF.

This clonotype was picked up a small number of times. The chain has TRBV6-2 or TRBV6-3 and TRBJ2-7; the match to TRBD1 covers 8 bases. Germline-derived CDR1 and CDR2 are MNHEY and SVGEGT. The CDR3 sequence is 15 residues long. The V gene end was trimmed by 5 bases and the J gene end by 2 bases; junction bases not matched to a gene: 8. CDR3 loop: CASSPKTGDAYEQYF. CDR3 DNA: TGTGCCAGCAGTCCCAAGACAGGGGACGCCTACGAGCAGTACTTC.

The CDR3 sequence: CSVEPKAGTVNIQYF. The CDR3 DNA is TGCAGCGTAGAACCCAAGGCCGGGACAGTAAACATTCAGTACTTC. This sequence joins TRBV29-1 and TRBJ2-7; 7 bases align to TRBD1. The end of the DNA is better explained by TRBJ2-4, so the J call may be wrong. The length of the CDR3 is 15 residues. Germline V gene data show CDR1 as SQVTM and CDR2 as ANQGSEA.

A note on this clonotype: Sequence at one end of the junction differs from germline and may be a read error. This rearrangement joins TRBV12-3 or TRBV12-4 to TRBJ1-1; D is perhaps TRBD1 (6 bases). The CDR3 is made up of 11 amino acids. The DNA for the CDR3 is TGTGCCTGCAGCAGAGGGACAAACGCTTTCTTT. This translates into CACSRGTNAFF.

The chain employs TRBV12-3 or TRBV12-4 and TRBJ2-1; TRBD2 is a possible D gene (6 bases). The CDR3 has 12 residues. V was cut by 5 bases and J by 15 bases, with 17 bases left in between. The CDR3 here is CASSIGRGEAFF. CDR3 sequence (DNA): TGTGCCAGCAGTATCGGCCGAGGGGAGGCGTTCTTC.

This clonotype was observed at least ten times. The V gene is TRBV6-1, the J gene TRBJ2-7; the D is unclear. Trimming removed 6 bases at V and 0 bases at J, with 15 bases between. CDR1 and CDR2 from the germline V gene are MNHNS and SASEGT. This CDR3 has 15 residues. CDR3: CASRKDGPPSYEQYF. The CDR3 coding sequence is TGTGCCAGCAGAAAAGACGGTCCCCCCTCCTACGAGCAGTACTTC.

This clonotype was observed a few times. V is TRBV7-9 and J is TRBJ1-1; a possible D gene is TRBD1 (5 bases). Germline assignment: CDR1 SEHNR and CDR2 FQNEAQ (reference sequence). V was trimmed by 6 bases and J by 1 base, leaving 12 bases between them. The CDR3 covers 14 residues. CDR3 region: CASSTGTTNTEAFF. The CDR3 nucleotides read TGTGCCAGCAGTACCGGGACCACGAACACTGAAGCTTTCTTT.

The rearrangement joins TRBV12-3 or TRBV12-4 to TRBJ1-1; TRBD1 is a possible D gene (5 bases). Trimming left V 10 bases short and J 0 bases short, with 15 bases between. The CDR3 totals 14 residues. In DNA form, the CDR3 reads TGTGCCATCCGGGGGAACATTTTGAACACTGAAGCTTTCTTT. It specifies CAIRGNILNTEAFF.

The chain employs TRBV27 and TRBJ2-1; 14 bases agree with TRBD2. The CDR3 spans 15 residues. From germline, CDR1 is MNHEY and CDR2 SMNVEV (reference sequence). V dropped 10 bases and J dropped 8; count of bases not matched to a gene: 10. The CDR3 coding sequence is TGTGCCATCTCTGCGACTAGCGGGGGGGCGGATGAGCAGTTCTTC. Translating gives CAISATSGGADEQFF.

This chain's CDR3 is CASSLNLEYEQYF. The CDR3 DNA follows: TGCGCCAGCAGCTTGAACCTAGAGTACGAGCAGTACTTC. The chain uses TRBV5-1 and TRBJ2-7; D remains ambiguous. In germline, CDR1 is SGHRS, CDR2 YFSETQ. This CDR3 spans 13 amino acids. Trimming stripped 1 base from V and 4 bases from J, with 9 bases between.